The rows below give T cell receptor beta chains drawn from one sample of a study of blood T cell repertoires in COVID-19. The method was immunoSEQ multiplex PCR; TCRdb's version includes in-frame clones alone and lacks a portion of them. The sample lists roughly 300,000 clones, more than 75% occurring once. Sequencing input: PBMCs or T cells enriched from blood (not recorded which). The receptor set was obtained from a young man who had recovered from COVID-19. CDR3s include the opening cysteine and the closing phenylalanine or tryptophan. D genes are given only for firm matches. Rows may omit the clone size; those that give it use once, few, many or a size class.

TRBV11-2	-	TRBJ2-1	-	TGTGCCAGCAGCTTAGCGGTCTCCTACAATGAGCAGTTCTTC	CASSLAVSYNEQFF
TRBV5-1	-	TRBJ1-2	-	TGCGCCAGCAGCTTGGCCCAAGGGGATGGCTACACCTTC	CASSLAQGDGYTF
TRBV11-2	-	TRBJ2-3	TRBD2	TGTGCCAGCAGTCGAATAGCGGGTATACGCACAGATACGCAGTATTTT	CASSRIAGIRTDTQYF
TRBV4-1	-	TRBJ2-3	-	TGCGCCAGCAGCCAGGAGGCAGATAACACAGATACGCAGTATTTT	CASSQEADNTDTQYF
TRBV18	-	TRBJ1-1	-	TGTGCCAGCTCACTCACAACGGAGGGGCCTGAAGCTTTCTTT	CASSLTTEGPEAFF
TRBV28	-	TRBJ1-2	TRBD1	TGTGCCAGCAGTTTAAGGGCAGGGGGCAATGGCTACACCTTC	CASSLRAGGNGYTF
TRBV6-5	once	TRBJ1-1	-	TGTGCCAGCAGTCCGGGTCGCACTGAAGCTTTCTTT	CASSPGRTEAFF
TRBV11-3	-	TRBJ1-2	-	TGTGCCAGCAGCCCCGTAAGCGGCCCCTATGGCTACACCTTC	CASSPVSGPYGYTF
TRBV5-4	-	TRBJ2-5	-	TGTGCCAGCAGCTTGGATCTGGGGGCTTGGGAGACCCAGTACTTC	CASSLDLGAWETQYF
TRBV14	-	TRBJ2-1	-	TGTGCCAGCAGCCAAGGGACAGTCTACAATGAGCAGTTCTTC	CASSQGTVYNEQFF
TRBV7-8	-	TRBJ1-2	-	TGTGCCAGCAGCTGGGGGGAGGGAAATGGCTACACCTTC	CASSWGEGNGYTF
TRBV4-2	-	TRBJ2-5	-	TGTGCCAGCAGCCAAGACGTCTCTAGTTATGTAGAGACCCAGTACTTC	CASSQDVSSYVETQYF
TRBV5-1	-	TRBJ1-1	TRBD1	TGCGCCAGCAGCCCGCGGGGACAGGGGGCGTTGAACACTGAAGCTTTCTTT	CASSPRGQGALNTEAFF
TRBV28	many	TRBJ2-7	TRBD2	TGTGCCGGACCCCGGAGGACTAGCAGGTACGAGCAGTACTTC	CAGPRRTSRYEQYF
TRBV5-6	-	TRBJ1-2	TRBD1	TGTGCCAGCAGCTTGTGGGGAAGACAGGGCGGCGGCTACACCTTC	CASSLWGRQGGGYTF
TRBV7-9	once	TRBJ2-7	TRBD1	TGTGCCAGCAGCTCGACAGGGTCCGGGGCCTACGAGCAGTACTTC	CASSSTGSGAYEQYF
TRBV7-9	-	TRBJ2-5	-	TGTGCCAGCAGCCGCGAAGGTTACTGGGGGCAAGGAGAGACCCAGTACTTC	CASSREGYWGQGETQYF
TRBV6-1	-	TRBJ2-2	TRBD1	TGTGCCAGCAGTGAGTTGAGGGGGACAGGGAAGGCCGGGGAGCTGTTTTTT	CASSELRGTGKAGELFF
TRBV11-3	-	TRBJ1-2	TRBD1	TGTGCCAGCAGCCCGAGCTCGGGACAGGGGTACTATGGCTACACCTTC	CASSPSSGQGYYGYTF
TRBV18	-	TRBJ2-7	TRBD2	TGTGCCACCGCGGGGGGTGCCTACGAGCAGTACTTC	CATAGGAYEQYF
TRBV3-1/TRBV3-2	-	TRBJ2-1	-	TGTGCCAGCAGCCTCAGGGCAGCCAATGAGCAGTTCTTC	CASSLRAANEQFF
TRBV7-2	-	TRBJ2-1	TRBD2	TGTGCCAGCAGCTTAGGCGGGAGGGGAAGCGCCGAGCTCTACAATGAGCAGTTCTTC	CASSLGGRGSAELYNEQFF
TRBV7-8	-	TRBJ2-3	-	TGTGCCAGCAGCTTACTTAGCACAGATACGCAGTATTTT	CASSLLSTDTQYF
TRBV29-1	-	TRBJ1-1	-	TGCAGCGGGGGTAGGGGCGCGAGGACTGAAGCTTTCTTT	CSGGRGARTEAFF